This TCR beta chain was sequenced during a study of shared clonotypes between healthy human individuals. V was pared by 2 bases and J by 0 bases, with 5 bases between. The germline gives CDR1 MNHNS, CDR2 SASEGT. The CDR3 extends over 15 amino acids. Using immunoSEQ multiplex PCR, the repertoire was profiled, and TCRdb retains in-frame clones only, with some absent. The sample carries around 88,000 clones, under 70% recorded once. The V gene is TRBV6-1, the J gene TRBJ2-6, with no clear D. The sample consisted of memory CD8+ T cells sorted from blood. Subset indicated: CD45RO+ cells pooled with CCR7-negative TemRA cells. The origin of this receptor is a man younger than 45 in good health. CDR3 coding DNA: TGTGCCAGCAGTGAACACCGCTCTGGGGCCAACGTCCTGACTTTC. Residues: CASSEHRSGANVLTF.